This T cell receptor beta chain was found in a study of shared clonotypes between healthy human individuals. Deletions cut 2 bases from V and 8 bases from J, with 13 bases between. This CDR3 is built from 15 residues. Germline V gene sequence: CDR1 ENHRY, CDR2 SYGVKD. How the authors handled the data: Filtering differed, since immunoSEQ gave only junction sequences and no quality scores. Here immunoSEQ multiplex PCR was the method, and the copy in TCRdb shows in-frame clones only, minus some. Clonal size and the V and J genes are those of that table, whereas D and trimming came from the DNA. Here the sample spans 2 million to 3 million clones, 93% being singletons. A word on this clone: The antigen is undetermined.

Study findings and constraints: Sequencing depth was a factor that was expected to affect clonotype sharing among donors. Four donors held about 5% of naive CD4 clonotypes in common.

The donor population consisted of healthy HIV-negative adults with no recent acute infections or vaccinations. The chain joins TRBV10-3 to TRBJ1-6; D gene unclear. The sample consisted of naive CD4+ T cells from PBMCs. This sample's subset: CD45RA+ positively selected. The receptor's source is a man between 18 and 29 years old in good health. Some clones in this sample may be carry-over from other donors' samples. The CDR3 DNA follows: TGTGCCATCAGTGAGAACGGGGTTGGAGATTCACCCCTCCACTTT. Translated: CAISENGVGDSPLHF.